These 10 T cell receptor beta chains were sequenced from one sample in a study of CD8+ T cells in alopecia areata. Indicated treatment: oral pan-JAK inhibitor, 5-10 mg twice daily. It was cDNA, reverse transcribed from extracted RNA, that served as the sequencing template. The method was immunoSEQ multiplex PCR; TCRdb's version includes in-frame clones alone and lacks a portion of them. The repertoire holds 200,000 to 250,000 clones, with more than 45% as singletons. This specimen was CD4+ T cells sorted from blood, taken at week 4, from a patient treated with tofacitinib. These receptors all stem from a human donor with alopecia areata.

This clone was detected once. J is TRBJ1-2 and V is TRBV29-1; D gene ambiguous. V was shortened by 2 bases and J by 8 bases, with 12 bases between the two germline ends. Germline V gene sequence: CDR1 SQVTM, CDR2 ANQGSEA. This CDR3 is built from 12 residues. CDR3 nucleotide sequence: TGCAGCGTTGAAAGGCCGCTAAAAGGCTACACCTTC. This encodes CSVERPLKGYTF.

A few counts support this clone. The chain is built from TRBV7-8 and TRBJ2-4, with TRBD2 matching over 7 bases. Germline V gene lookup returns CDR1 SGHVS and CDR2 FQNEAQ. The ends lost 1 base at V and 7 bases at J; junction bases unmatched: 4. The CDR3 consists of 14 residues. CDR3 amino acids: CASSLGLAMNIQYF. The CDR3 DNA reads TGTGCCAGCAGCTTAGGACTAGCAATGAACATTCAGTACTTC.

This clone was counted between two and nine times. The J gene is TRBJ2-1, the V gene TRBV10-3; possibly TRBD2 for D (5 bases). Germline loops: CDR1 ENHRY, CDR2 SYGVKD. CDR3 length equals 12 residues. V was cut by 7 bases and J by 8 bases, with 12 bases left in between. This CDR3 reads CAITSHGDEQFF. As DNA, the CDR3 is TGTGCCATCACGTCCCACGGGGATGAGCAGTTCTTC.

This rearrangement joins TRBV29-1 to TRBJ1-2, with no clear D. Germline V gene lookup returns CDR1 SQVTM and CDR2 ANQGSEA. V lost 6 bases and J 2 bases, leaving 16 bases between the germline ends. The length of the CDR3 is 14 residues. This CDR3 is CSVPESAENYGYTF. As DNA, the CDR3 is TGCAGCGTCCCAGAATCCGCAGAAAACTATGGCTACACCTTC.

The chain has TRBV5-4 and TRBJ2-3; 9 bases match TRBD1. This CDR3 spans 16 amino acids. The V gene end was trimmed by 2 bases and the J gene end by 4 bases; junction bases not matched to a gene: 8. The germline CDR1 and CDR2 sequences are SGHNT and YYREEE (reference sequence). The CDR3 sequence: CASSFPGQGIADTQYF. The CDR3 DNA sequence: TGTGCCAGCAGCTTCCCGGGACAGGGTATTGCAGATACGCAGTATTTT. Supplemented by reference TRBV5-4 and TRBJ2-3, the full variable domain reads ETGVTQSPTHLIKTRGQQVTLRCSSQSGHNTVSWYQQALGQGPQFIFQYYREEENGRGNFPPRFSGLQFPNYSSELNVNALELDDSALYLCASSFPGQGIADTQYFGPGTRLTVL.

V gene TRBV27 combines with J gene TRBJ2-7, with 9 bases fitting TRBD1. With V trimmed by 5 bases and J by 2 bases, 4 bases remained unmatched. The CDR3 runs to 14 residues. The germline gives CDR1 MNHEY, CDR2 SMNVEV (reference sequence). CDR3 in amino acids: CASSPDRGPYEQYF. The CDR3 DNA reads TGTGCCAGCAGTCCGGACAGGGGCCCCTACGAGCAGTACTTC.

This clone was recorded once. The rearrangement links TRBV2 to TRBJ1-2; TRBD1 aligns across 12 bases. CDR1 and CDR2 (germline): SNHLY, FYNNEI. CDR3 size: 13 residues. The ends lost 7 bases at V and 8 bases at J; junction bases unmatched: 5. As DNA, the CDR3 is TGTGCCAGCAAGGGACAGGGGGCGCGAGGCTACACCTTC. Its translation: CASKGQGARGYTF.

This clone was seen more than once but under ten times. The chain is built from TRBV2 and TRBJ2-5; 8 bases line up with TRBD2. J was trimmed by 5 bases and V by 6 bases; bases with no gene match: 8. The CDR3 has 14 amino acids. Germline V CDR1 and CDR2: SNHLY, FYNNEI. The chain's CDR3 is CASRLPGGTETQYF. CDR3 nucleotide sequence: TGTGCCAGCAGGTTGCCGGGGGGGACGGAGACCCAGTACTTC.

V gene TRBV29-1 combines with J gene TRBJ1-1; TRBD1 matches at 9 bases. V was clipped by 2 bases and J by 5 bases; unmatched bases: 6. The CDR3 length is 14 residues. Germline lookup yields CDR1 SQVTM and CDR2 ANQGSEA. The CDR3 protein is CSVELGTGQTEAFF. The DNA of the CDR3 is TGCAGCGTTGAATTAGGGACAGGGCAGACTGAAGCTTTCTTT. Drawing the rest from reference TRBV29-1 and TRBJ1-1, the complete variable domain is SAVISQKPSRDICQRGTSLTIQCQVDSQVTMMFWYRQQPGQSLTLIATANQGSEATYESGFVIDKFPISRPNLTFSTLTVSNMSPEDSSIYLCSVELGTGQTEAFFGQGTRLTVV.

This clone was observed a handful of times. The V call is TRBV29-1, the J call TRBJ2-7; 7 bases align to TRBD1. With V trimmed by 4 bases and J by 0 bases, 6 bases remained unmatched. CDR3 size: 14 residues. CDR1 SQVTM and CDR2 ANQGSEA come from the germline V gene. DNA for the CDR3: TGCAGCGTTGGGGTCCCAGGGGGCTCCTACGAGCAGTACTTC. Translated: CSVGVPGGSYEQYF.